The sequence of this TCR beta chain was determined in a study of early T cells in non-severe SARS-CoV-2 infection. Study at large: Chains were unpaired, as sequencing was done on bulk RNA from unsorted whole blood. The study's findings and limits: The matching step, a VDJdb search, favored anti-spike CD8 responses and missed private and CD4 specificities.

In this sample, this clonotype turned up many times. The target antigen is unknown. The TCR library protocol was used to attach unique molecular identifiers. These identifiers were attached to individual cDNA molecules. TCRdb fed the 5' RACE reads into MiXCR, producing one record per CDR3 protein. The sample records about 25,000 distinct CDR3 sequences, nearly 5% being singletons. Specimen: whole blood. The clonotype originates from an adult who was a healthcare worker with PCR-confirmed SARS-CoV-2 infection or an uninfected control (not recorded which).

In DNA, the CDR3 is TGCGCCAGCAGCACGTTAAGCTCCTACAATGAGCAGTTCTTC. Amino acid sequence: CASSTLSSYNEQFF. J is TRBJ2-1 and V is TRBV5-1, with unresolved D. The ends were cut back, 4 bases at V and 0 bases at J, with 8 bases in the middle. The germline gives CDR1 SGHRS, CDR2 YFSETQ. The CDR3 contains 14 residues.